This T cell receptor (beta chain) was profiled in a study of CD8+ T cells in alopecia areata. Study-wide context: Treated patients were dosed with oral tofacitinib, taking 5 to 10 mg twice daily.

This clone was detected only once. This sample includes further DNA sequences coding for the same CDR3. Treatment in this sample: oral pan-JAK inhibitor, 5-10 mg twice daily. The CDR3 is 14 amino acids. From germline, CDR1 is GTSNPN and CDR2 SVGIG (reference sequence). Trimming removed 0 bases at V and 6 bases at J, with 12 bases between. Once RNA had been extracted, it was reverse transcribed into cDNA to act as the sequencing template. Method: immunoSEQ multiplex PCR; TCRdb's copy keeps in-frame clones and lacks some. The sample lists approximately 180,000 clones; approximately 59% were seen once. This TCR came from a human donor with alopecia areata. This rearrangement joins TRBV30 to TRBJ1-5, with TRBD1 as a possible D gene (6 bases). The starting material was CD4+ T cells sorted from blood, obtained at approximately week 56, from a patient treated with tofacitinib. The CDR3 loop is CAWSVGQGSQPQHF. The DNA of the CDR3 is TGTGCCTGGAGTGTTGGTCAGGGGAGTCAGCCCCAGCATTTT. Based on the CDR3 plus reference TRBV30 and TRBJ1-5, the full variable domain is SQTIHQWPATLVQPVGSPLSLECTVEGTSNPNLYWYRQAAGRGLQLLFYSVGIGQISSEVPQNLSASRPQDRQFILSSKKLLLSDSGFYLCAWSVGQGSQPQHFGDGTRLSIL.